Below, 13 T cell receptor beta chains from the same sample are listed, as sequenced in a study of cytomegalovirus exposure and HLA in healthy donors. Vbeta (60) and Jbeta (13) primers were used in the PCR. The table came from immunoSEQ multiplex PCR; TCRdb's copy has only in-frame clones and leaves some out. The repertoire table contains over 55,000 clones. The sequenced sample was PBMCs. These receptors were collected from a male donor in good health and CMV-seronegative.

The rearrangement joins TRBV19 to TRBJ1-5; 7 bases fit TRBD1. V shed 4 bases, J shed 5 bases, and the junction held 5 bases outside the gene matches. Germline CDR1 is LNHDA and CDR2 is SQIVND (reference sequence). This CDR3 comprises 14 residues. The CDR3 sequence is CASSNRGKDQPQHF. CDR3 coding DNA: TGTGCCAGTAGTAACAGGGGAAAGGATCAGCCCCAGCATTTT.

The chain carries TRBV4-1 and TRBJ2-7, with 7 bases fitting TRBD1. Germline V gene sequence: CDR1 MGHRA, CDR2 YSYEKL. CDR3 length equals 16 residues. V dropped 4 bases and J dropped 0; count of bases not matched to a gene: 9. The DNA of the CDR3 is TGCGCCAGCAGCCTTACGGACAGGTCGGACTCCTACGAGCAGTACTTC. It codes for CASSLTDRSDSYEQYF.

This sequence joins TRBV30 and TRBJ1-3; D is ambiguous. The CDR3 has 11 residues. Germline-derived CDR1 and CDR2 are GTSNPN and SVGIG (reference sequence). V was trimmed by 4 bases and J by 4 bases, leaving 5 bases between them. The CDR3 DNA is TGTGCCTGGACAGGAGGAAACACCATATATTTT. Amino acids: CAWTGGNTIYF.

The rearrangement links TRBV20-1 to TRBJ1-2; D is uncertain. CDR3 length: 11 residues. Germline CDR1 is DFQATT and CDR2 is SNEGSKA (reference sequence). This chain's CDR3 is CSTVRPYGYTF. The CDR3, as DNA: TGCAGCACAGTACGGCCGTATGGCTACACCTTC.

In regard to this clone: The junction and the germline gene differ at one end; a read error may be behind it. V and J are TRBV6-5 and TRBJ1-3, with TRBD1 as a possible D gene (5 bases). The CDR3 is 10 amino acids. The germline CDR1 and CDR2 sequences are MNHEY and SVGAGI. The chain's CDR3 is CASSDLGLFF. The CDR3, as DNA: TGTGCCAGCAGTGACTTGGGACTTTTCTTT.

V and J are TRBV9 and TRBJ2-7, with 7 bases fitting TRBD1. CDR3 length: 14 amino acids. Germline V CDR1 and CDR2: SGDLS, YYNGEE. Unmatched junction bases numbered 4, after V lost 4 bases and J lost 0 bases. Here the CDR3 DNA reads TGTGCCAGCAGCCCGACAGGGTTCTCCTACGAGCAGTACTTC. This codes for CASSPTGFSYEQYF.

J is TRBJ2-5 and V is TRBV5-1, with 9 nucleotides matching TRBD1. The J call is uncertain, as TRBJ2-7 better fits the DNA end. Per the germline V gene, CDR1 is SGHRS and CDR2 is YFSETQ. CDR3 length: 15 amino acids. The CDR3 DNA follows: TGCGCCAGCAAACCCGGGACAGGGAGCTCCTACGAGCAGTACTTC. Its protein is CASKPGTGSSYEQYF.

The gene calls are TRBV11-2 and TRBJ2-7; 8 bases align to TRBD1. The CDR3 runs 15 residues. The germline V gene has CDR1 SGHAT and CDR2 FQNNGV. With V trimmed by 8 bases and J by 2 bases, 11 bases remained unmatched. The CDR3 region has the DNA TGTGCCAGCCGCGTAATGGGACAGGACACCTACGAGCAGTACTTC. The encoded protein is CASRVMGQDTYEQYF.

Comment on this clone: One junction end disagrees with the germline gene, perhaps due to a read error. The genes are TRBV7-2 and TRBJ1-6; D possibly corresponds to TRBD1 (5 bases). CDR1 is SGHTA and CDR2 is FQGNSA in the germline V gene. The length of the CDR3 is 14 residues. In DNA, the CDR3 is TGTGCCAGCAGCTTCGACAGTCGCAATTCACCCCTCCCCTTT. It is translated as CASSFDSRNSPLPF.

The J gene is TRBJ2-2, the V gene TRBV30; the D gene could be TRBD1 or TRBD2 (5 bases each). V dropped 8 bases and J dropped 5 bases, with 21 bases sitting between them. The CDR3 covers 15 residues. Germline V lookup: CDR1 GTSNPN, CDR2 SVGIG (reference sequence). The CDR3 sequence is CAGTPWTMRTGELFF. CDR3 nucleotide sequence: TGTGCCGGGACCCCGTGGACAATGAGGACCGGGGAGCTGTTTTTT. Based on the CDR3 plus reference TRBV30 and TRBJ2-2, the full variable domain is SQTIHQWPATLVQPVGSPLSLECTVEGTSNPNLYWYRQAAGRGLQLLFYSVGIGQISSEVPQNLSASRPQDRQFILSSKKLLLSDSGFYLCAGTPWTMRTGELFFGEGSRLTVL.

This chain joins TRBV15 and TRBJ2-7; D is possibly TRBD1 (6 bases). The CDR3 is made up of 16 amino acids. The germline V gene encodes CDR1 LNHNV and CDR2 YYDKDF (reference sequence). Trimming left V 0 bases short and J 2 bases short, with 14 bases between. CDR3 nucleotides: TGTGCCACCAGCAGAGATCCTCAGGGGAGCGCCTACGAGCAGTACTTC. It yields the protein CATSRDPQGSAYEQYF.

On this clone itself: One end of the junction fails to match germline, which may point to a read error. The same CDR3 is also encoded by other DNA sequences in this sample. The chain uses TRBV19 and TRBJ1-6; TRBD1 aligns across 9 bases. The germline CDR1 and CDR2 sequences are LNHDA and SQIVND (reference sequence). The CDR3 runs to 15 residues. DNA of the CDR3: TGTGCCAGTAGTAAACGGACAGGGGATAATTCACCCCTACACTTT. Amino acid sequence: CASSKRTGDNSPLHF.

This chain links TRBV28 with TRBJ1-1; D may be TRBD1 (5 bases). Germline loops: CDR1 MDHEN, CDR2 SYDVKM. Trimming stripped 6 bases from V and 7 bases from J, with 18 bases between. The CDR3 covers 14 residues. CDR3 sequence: CASSLGGGVDEAFF. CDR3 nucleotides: TGTGCCAGCAGCTTGGGTGGGGGGGTTGATGAAGCTTTCTTT.